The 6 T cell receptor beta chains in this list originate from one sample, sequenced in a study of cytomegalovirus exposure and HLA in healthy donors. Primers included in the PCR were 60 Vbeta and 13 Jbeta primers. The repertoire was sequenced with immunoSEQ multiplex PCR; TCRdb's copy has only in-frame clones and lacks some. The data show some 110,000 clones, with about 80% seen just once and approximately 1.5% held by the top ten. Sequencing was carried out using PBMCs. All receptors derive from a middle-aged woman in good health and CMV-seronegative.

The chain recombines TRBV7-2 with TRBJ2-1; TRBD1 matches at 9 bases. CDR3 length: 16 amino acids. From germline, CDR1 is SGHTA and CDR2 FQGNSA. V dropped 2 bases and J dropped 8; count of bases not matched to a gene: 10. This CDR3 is CASSLSTGGGQDEQFF. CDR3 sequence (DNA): TGTGCCAGCAGCTTATCAACAGGGGGCGGACAAGATGAGCAGTTCTTC. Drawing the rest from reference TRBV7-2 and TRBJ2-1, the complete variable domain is GAGVSQSPSNKVTEKGKDVELRCDPISGHTALYWYRQSLGQGLEFLIYFQGNSAPDKSGLPSDRFSAERTGGSVSTLTIQRTQQEDSAVYLCASSLSTGGGQDEQFFGPGTRLTVL.

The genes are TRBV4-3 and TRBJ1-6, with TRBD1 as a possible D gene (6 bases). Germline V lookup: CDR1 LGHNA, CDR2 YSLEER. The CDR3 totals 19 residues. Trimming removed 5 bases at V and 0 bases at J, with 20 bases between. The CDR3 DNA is TGCGCCAGCAGCAGTCGGTGGGCAGGGGAGAGCTCCTATAATTCACCCCTCCACTTT. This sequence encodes CASSSRWAGESSYNSPLHF.

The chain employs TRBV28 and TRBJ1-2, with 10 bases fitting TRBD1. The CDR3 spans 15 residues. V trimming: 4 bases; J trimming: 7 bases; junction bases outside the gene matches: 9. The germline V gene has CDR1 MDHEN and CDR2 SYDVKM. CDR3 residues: CASSYPPGQGLGYTF. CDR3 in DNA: TGTGCCAGCAGTTACCCGCCGGGACAGGGGCTTGGCTACACCTTC.

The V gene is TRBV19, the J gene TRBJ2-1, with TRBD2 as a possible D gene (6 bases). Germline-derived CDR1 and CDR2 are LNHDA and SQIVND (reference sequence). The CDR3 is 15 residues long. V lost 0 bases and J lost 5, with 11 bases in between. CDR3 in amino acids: CASSIDRSGHNEQFF. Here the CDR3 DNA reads TGTGCCAGTAGTATAGATCGGAGCGGGCACAATGAGCAGTTCTTC. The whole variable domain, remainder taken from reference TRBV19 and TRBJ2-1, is DGGITQSPKYLFRKEGQNVTLSCEQNLNHDAMYWYRQDPGQGLRLIYYSQIVNDFQKGDIAEGYSVSREKKESFPLTVTSAQKNPTAFYLCASSIDRSGHNEQFFGPGTRLTVL.

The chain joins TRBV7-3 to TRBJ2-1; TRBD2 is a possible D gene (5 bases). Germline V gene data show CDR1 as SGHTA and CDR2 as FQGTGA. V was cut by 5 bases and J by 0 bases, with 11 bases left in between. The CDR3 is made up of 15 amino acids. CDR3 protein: CASSLERSSYNEQFF. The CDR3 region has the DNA TGTGCCAGCAGCCTAGAGCGGAGCTCCTACAATGAGCAGTTCTTC.

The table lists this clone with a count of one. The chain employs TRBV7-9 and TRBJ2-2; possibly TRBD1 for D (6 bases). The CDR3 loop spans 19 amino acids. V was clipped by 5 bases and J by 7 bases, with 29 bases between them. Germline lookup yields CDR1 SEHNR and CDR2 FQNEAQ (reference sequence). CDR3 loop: CASSETQGRPESWGGELFF. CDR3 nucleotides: TGTGCCAGCAGCGAGACACAGGGACGACCAGAAAGTTGGGGCGGGGAGCTGTTTTTT.